This TCR beta chain comes out of a study of T-cell reconstitution after alpha-beta-depleted transplantation in children. Study results and limitations: For some patients, TCRbeta diversity was high at day 60 because of recipient T cells and thymic progenitors that survived. The origin of alpha-beta T cells about two months after transplant was reportedly several hundred expanded graft clones. T-cell counts and diversity were attributed mostly to newly produced T cells one year after transplant.

This CDR3 has 13 residues. The germline gives CDR1 SGHTA, CDR2 FQGNSA. Trimming removed 8 bases from V and 9 bases from J; junction bases left unmatched: 11. Unique molecular identifiers featured in how the TCRbeta library was prepared. TCRdb processed the PCR reads anew with MiXCR; each CDR3 protein has one entry. The data hold 800,000 to 1,000,000 distinct CDR3 sequences, with around 30% observed a single time. This clonotype was counted once. The antigen is unknown. Sequencing used PBMCs, mostly from graft donor cells, obtained 360 days after TCRalphabeta/CD19-depleted stem cell transplant. The clonotype comes from a boy under two years old who had a stem cell transplant for SCID, so the T cells may come from the graft donor. The chain joins TRBV7-2 to TRBJ2-3; 7 positions agree with TRBD2. CDR3 amino acids: CASGPSGPGTQYF. DNA for the CDR3: TGTGCCAGCGGACCTAGCGGCCCGGGCACGCAGTATTTT.